The TCR beta chain under discussion was sequenced for a study of cytomegalovirus exposure and HLA in healthy donors. Study as a whole: The early release's HLA-typed donors yielded tens of millions of unique TCRs. Study-wide points: Information on immune exposure was restricted to one variable (CMV serostatus).

The donors comprised healthy bone marrow donors. PCR primers comprised 60 Vbeta and 13 Jbeta primers. The method was immunoSEQ multiplex PCR; TCRdb's version includes in-frame clones alone and lacks a portion of them. The table shows 90,000 or so clones, with around four fifths occurring only once. Details on this clone: What it recognizes is unknown.

This clonotype was sampled from a boy younger than 18 in good health and CMV-seronegative. The sample consisted of PBMCs.

Written as DNA, the CDR3 is TGTGCCAGCAGCTTGGGACAGGGGGGGACCCAGCATTTT. Amino acid sequence: CASSLGQGGTQHF. The chain is built from TRBV5-6 and TRBJ1-5; 9 bases align to TRBD1. V was pared by 0 bases and J by 11 bases, with 3 bases of the junction left unmatched. Germline assignment: CDR1 SGHDT and CDR2 YYEEEE. This CDR3 has 13 amino acids.